The 27 T cell receptor beta chains reported below all come from one sample, sequenced in a study of blood T cell repertoires in COVID-19. The assay was immunoSEQ multiplex PCR, and TCRdb's table has in-frame clones only and misses some. There are 180,000 or so clones in the sample; approximately 86% occur only once, and about 1.2% lies in the top ten. The sequencing sample was made of peripheral blood. The receptor source for this set is a man aged 55 to 70 who had recovered from COVID-19.

J is TRBJ1-1 and V is TRBV18, with 9 bases lining up with TRBD1. The V gene end was trimmed by 2 bases and the J gene end by 0 bases; junction bases not matched to a gene: 7. The CDR3 loop spans 17 amino acids. Germline lookup yields CDR1 KGHSH and CDR2 LQKENI. The CDR3 protein is CASSPGTGQGMNTEAFF. The CDR3 DNA reads TGTGCCAGCTCACCAGGGACAGGGCAAGGGATGAACACTGAAGCTTTCTTT.

The chain is built from TRBV21-1 and TRBJ2-7; the D call in the table, TRBD1, was not verified against the DNA. TRBV21-1 is tagged as a pseudogene. The length of the CDR3 is 13 residues. The CDR3 DNA reads TGTGCCAGCAGCAAAGGGACAGGTCGGGAGCAGTACTTC. Its protein is CASSKGTGREQYF.

The table lists this clone with a count of one. The chain couples TRBV7-9 to TRBJ1-1; D may be TRBD1 (5 bases). Per the germline V gene, CDR1 is SEHNR and CDR2 is FQNEAQ (reference sequence). This CDR3 is built from 13 residues. Deletions cut 6 bases from V and 10 bases from J, with 18 bases between. CDR3 residues: CASSPPLQEGAFF. The DNA for the CDR3 is TGTGCCAGCAGTCCTCCATTACAGGAGGGAGCTTTCTTT.

This chain links TRBV4-3 with TRBJ1-2, with 9 bases fitting TRBD1. The CDR3 runs 15 residues. Trimming at V came to 3 bases and at J to 2 bases, leaving 4 bases not matched to a gene. CDR1 and CDR2 (germline): LGHNA, YSLEER. The CDR3 DNA reads as TGCGCCAGCAGCCACCGGACAGGGGACAACTATGGCTACACCTTC. As protein: CASSHRTGDNYGYTF.

The V call is TRBV6-5, the J call TRBJ2-1; 10 nucleotides match TRBD1. Looked up from germline, CDR1 is MNHEY and CDR2 is SVGAGI. The CDR3 consists of 15 residues. With V trimmed by 6 bases and J by 8 bases, 10 bases remained unmatched. CDR3 DNA: TGTGCCAGCAGACCCCAGGGACAGGGGAGTTATGAGCAGTTCTTC. This codes for CASRPQGQGSYEQFF.

The V call is TRBV3-1 (or the pseudogene TRBV3-2), the J call TRBJ1-6; possibly TRBD1 for D (6 bases). V shed 0 bases and J shed 0 bases, with 24 bases lying between them. Germline CDR1 LGHDT, CDR2 YNNKEL (reference sequence). The CDR3 consists of 22 residues. Here the CDR3 DNA reads TGTGCCAGCAGCCAAGACGGCACTTCGCCCAGGGGCCATAGCTCCTATAATTCACCCCTCCACTTT. Protein: CASSQDGTSPRGHSSYNSPLHF.

V and J are TRBV19 and TRBJ2-1, with 13 bases that match TRBD2. V lost 6 bases and J lost 0; bases outside the gene matches: 5. Germline assignment: CDR1 LNHDA and CDR2 SQIVND (reference sequence). This CDR3 contains 17 residues. The CDR3 DNA follows: TGTGCCAGTAGGAGACTAGCGGGGGGTAGCTCCTACAATGAGCAGTTCTTC. This translates into CASRRLAGGSSYNEQFF.

The V gene is TRBV24-1, the J gene TRBJ2-1, with a tentative D call TRBD2 (5 bases). V gave up 3 bases and J gave up 6 bases, with 14 bases separating them. The CDR3 contains 15 residues. CDR1 is KGHDR, CDR2 SFDVKD, per germline. The DNA of the CDR3 is TGTGCCACCAGTGATCCTCTGGAGGCGGTCAATGAGCAGTTCTTC. Protein sequence: CATSDPLEAVNEQFF.

The chain is built from TRBV10-3 and TRBJ2-7; TRBD2 aligns across 11 bases. Germline trimming cut 8 bases from V and 5 bases from J; bases unmatched to any gene: 11. The CDR3 length is 15 residues. CDR1 and CDR2 from the germline V gene are ENHRY and SYGVKD. This CDR3 reads CAIGPPTSGENEQYF. The CDR3 DNA sequence: TGTGCCATCGGACCTCCGACTAGCGGGGAGAACGAGCAGTACTTC.

This clone appeared once. This chain connects TRBV9 to TRBJ1-4; TRBD1 matches 10 bases. The trim removed 7 bases at V and 2 bases at J, leaving 2 bases unmatched. The germline V gene encodes CDR1 SGDLS and CDR2 YYNGEE. There are 14 residues in the CDR3. The CDR3 DNA sequence: TGTGCCAGCGGGGGACAGGGGACTAATGAAAAACTGTTTTTT. It specifies CASGGQGTNEKLFF. Together with reference TRBV9 and TRBJ1-4, the CDR3 gives the full variable domain: DSGVTQTPKHLITATGQRVTLRCSPRSGDLSVYWYQQSLDQGLQFLIQYYNGEERAKGNILERFSAQQFPDLHSELNLSSLELGDSALYFCASGGQGTNEKLFFGSGTQLSVL.

This clone is a singleton in its sample. The V gene is TRBV12-3 or TRBV12-4, the J gene TRBJ2-2, with TRBD2 as a possible D gene (5 bases). The CDR3 is 13 amino acids. V lost 3 bases and J lost 6, with 8 bases in between. This chain's CDR3 is CASSFGVPGELFF. Written as DNA, the CDR3 is TGTGCCAGCAGTTTCGGGGTCCCCGGGGAGCTGTTTTTT.

The rearrangement joins TRBV30 to TRBJ1-4, with 10 bases that match TRBD1. The CDR3 length is 12 residues. CDR1 and CDR2 from the germline V gene are GTSNPN and SVGIG (reference sequence). Trimming took 5 bases from V and 8 from J; bases not matched to a gene: 2. The DNA for the CDR3 is TGTGCCTGGGGACAGGGGGACGAAAAACTGTTTTTT. This sequence encodes CAWGQGDEKLFF. Together with reference TRBV30 and TRBJ1-4, the CDR3 gives the full variable domain: SQTIHQWPATLVQPVGSPLSLECTVEGTSNPNLYWYRQAAGRGLQLLFYSVGIGQISSEVPQNLSASRPQDRQFILSSKKLLLSDSGFYLCAWGQGDEKLFFGSGTQLSVL.

The V gene is TRBV25-1, the J gene TRBJ2-7; D is undetermined. The ends were cut back, 7 bases at V and 3 bases at J, with 16 bases in the middle. The CDR3 is 14 residues long. CDR1 and CDR2 from the germline V gene are MGHDK and SYGVNS. CDR3 DNA sequence: TGTGCCAGCACTTTAGCAGCCTACCTCTACGAGCAGTACTTC. Encoded protein: CASTLAAYLYEQYF.

The chain couples TRBV7-9 to TRBJ1-2, with TRBD1 identical over 9 bases. Germline-derived CDR1 and CDR2 are SEHNR and FQNEAQ (reference sequence). With V trimmed by 7 bases and J by 4 bases, 7 bases remained unmatched. This CDR3 is 14 amino acids long. The CDR3 reads CASNPGQGLYGYTF. CDR3 coding DNA: TGTGCCAGCAACCCGGGACAGGGCCTCTATGGCTACACCTTC. The variable domain in full, with the rest retrieved from reference TRBV7-9 and TRBJ1-2, is DTGVSQNPRHKITKRGQNVTFRCDPISEHNRLYWYRQTLGQGPEFLTYFQNEAQLEKSRLLSDRFSAERPKGSFSTLEIQRTEQGDSAMYLCASNPGQGLYGYTFGSGTRLTVV.

The chain is built from TRBV6-5 and TRBJ1-6; perhaps TRBD1 as D (5 bases). The germline V gene encodes CDR1 MNHEY and CDR2 SVGAGI. This CDR3 is built from 13 residues. The V end was cut by 6 bases, the J end by 10 bases, with 13 bases between. CDR3 sequence reads: CASRQDRFSPLHF. The DNA for the CDR3 is TGTGCCAGCAGACAAGACAGATTCTCACCCCTCCACTTT.

J is TRBJ2-1 and V is TRBV2, with D maybe TRBD1 (5 bases). With 3 bases removed from V and 3 bases from J, the gap between germline ends came to 12 bases. CDR1 and CDR2 from the germline V gene are SNHLY and FYNNEI. The CDR3 sequence is 15 residues long. The CDR3 bases are TGTGCCAGCAGTGAGGGGCAGGGTAGCTACAATGAGCAGTTCTTC. Translated, it gives CASSEGQGSYNEQFF.

The chain links TRBV10-3 to TRBJ1-1, with 7 bases matching TRBD1. The CDR3 contains 14 residues. Trimming took 6 bases from V and 0 from J; bases not matched to a gene: 4. The germline gives CDR1 ENHRY, CDR2 SYGVKD. CDR3 protein: CAIRTTGLNTEAFF. CDR3 nucleotide sequence: TGTGCCATCAGAACGACAGGGTTGAACACTGAAGCTTTCTTT.

The chain combines TRBV6-2 or TRBV6-3 with TRBJ1-5; D ambiguous. The CDR3 is 16 residues long. V dropped 2 bases and J dropped 0 bases, with 11 bases sitting between them. In germline, CDR1 is MNHEY, CDR2 SVGEGT. The CDR3 spells CASSYGSDFSNQPQHF. The CDR3 DNA reads as TGTGCCAGCAGTTACGGGAGTGACTTTAGCAATCAGCCCCAGCATTTT.

The chain uses TRBV9 and TRBJ2-2; 11 bases line up with TRBD2. The ends lost 4 bases at V and 6 bases at J; junction bases unmatched: 8. The V gene's germline CDR1 is SGDLS and CDR2 YYNGEE. The CDR3 totals 16 residues. CDR3 in amino acids: CASSTLAGGAPGELFF. The CDR3 region has the DNA TGTGCCAGCAGCACTTTAGCGGGGGGGGCCCCCGGGGAGCTGTTTTTT.

This chain links TRBV7-2 with TRBJ2-1; weak D call: TRBD2 (5 bases). The V and J ends lost 2 bases and 12 bases respectively, with 20 bases between them. CDR1 SGHTA and CDR2 FQGNSA come from the germline V gene. The CDR3 is 15 residues long. CDR3 in amino acids: CASSLSQVGPEGQFF. CDR3 in DNA: TGTGCCAGCAGCTTATCCCAAGTAGGGCCCGAGGGGCAGTTCTTC. The full variable domain, with the rest looked up from reference TRBV7-2 and TRBJ2-1, is GAGVSQSPSNKVTEKGKDVELRCDPISGHTALYWYRQSLGQGLEFLIYFQGNSAPDKSGLPSDRFSAERTGGSVSTLTIQRTQQEDSAVYLCASSLSQVGPEGQFFGPGTRLTVL.

This clone was seen a handful of times. The J gene is TRBJ2-7, the V gene TRBV3-1 (or the pseudogene TRBV3-2); D is perhaps TRBD1 (5 bases). Germline V gives CDR1 LGHDT, CDR2 YNNKEL (reference sequence). The V and J ends lost 0 bases and 3 bases respectively, with 9 bases between them. CDR3 length: 14 residues. This chain's CDR3 is CASSQEPTVYEQYF. The DNA for the CDR3 is TGTGCCAGCAGCCAAGAGCCGACAGTCTACGAGCAGTACTTC.

This clone appeared a single time. V is TRBV27 and J is TRBJ1-1, with D tentatively TRBD1 (5 bases). Trimming removed 3 bases at V and 5 bases at J, with 10 bases between. CDR3 length: 13 residues. CDR1 is MNHEY, CDR2 SMNVEV, per germline (reference sequence). DNA of the CDR3: TGTGCCAGCAGTTTCTGGGGGGGGACTGAAGCTTTCTTT. Its translation is CASSFWGGTEAFF.

The CDR3 protein is CSVDSRGGEKLFF. The CDR3 bases are TGCAGCGTTGATTCAAGGGGAGGCGAAAAACTGTTTTTT. V and J are TRBV29-1 and TRBJ1-4; weak D call: TRBD1 (5 bases). Germline V gene data show CDR1 as SQVTM and CDR2 as ANQGSEA. The CDR3 has 13 amino acids. V lost 3 bases to trimming and J lost 8 bases, with 13 bases between them. Drawing the rest from reference TRBV29-1 and TRBJ1-4, the complete variable domain is SAVISQKPSRDICQRGTSLTIQCQVDSQVTMMFWYRQQPGQSLTLIATANQGSEATYESGFVIDKFPISRPNLTFSTLTVSNMSPEDSSIYLCSVDSRGGEKLFFGSGTQLSVL.

J is TRBJ2-7 and V is TRBV5-5, with a weak D call TRBD2 (5 bases). The germline gives CDR1 SGHKS, CDR2 YYEKEE (reference sequence). The CDR3 spans 15 residues. Trimming left V 3 bases short and J 5 bases short, with 18 bases between. CDR3 residues: CASSSSDPQRDEQYF. In DNA form, the CDR3 reads TGTGCCAGCAGCTCGTCCGATCCCCAGAGGGACGAGCAGTACTTC.

Only one count was recorded for this clone. This chain joins TRBV15 and TRBJ2-5; a possible D gene is TRBD2 (5 bases). V lost 2 bases, J lost 2 bases, and 12 bases lay in between. In germline, CDR1 is LNHNV, CDR2 YYDKDF (reference sequence). CDR3 length: 15 amino acids. Written as DNA, the CDR3 is TGTGCCACCAGCAGACCCCTCGGGATTCAAGAGACCCAGTACTTC. Its translation is CATSRPLGIQETQYF.

This clone was seen a single time. The chain employs TRBV29-1 and TRBJ1-2; 10 positions agree with TRBD1. With 7 bases clipped from V and 4 bases from J, the junction kept 18 bases outside the gene matches. Looked up from germline, CDR1 is SQVTM and CDR2 is ANQGSEA. The CDR3 is made up of 17 amino acids. The CDR3 DNA follows: TGCAGCGCTGTAGGAACCAAGACAGGGGGCTCAGGCTATGGCTACACCTTC. It translates to CSAVGTKTGGSGYGYTF.

The V and J genes are TRBV19 and TRBJ2-5; TRBD2 matches 9 bases. CDR3 size: 16 residues. Looked up from germline, CDR1 is LNHDA and CDR2 is SQIVND (reference sequence). Trimming at V came to 3 bases and at J to 5 bases, leaving 10 bases not matched to a gene. The chain's CDR3 is CASSMKASGVGETQYF. CDR3 nucleotide sequence: TGTGCCAGTAGTATGAAAGCTAGCGGGGTTGGGGAGACCCAGTACTTC.